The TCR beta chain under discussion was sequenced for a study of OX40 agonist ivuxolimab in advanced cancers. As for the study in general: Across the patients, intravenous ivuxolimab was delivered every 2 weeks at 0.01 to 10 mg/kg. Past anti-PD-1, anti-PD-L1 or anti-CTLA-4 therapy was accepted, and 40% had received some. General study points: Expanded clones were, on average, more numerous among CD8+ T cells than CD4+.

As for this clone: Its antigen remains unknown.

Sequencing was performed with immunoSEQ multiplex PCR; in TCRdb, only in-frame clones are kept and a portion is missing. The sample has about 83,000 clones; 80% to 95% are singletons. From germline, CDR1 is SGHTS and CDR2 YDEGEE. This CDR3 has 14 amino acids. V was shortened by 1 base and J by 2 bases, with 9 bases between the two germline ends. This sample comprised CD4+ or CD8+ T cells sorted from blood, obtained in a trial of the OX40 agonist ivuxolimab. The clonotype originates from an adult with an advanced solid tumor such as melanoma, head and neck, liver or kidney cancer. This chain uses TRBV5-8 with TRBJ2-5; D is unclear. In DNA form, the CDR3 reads TGTGCCAGCAGCTTGTTGTCGCAGCAAGAGACCCAGTACTTC. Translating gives CASSLLSQQETQYF.